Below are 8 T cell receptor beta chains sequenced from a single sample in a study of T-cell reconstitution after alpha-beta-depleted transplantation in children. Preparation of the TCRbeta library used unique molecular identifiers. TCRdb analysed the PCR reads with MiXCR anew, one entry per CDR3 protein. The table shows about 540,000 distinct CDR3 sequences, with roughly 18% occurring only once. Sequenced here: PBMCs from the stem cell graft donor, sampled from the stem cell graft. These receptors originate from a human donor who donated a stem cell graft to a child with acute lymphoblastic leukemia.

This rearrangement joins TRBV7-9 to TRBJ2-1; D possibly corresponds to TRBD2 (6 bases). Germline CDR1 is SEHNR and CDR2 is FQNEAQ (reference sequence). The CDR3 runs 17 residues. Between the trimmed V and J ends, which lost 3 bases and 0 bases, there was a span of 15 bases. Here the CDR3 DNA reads TGTGCCAGCAGCTTTCCCCCGGGGGAACTCTCCTACAATGAGCAGTTCTTC. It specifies CASSFPPGELSYNEQFF.

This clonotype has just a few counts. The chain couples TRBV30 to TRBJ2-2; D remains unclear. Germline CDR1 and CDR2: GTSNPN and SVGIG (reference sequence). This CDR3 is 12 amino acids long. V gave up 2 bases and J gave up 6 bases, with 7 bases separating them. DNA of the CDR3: TGTGCCTGGAGTCCTGCTTCCGGGGAGCTGTTTTTT. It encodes CAWSPASGELFF.

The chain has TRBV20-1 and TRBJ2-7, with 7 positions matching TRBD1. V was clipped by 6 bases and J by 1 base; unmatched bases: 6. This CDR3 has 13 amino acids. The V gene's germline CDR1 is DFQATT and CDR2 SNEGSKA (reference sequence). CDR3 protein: CSATGQRSYEQYF. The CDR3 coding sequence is TGCAGTGCCACGGGACAGCGATCCTACGAGCAGTACTTC.

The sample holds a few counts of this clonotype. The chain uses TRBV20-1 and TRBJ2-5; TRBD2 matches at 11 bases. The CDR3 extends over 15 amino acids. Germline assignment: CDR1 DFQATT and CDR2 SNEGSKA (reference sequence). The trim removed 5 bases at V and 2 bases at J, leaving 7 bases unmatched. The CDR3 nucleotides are TGCAGTGCTTGGGGGACTAGCGGAAAACAAGAGACCCAGTACTTC. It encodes CSAWGTSGKQETQYF.

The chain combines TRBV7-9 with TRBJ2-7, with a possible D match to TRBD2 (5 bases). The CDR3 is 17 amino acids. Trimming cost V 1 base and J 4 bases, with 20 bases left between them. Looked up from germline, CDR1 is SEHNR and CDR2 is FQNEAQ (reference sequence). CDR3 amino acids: CASSLDIVEGSGYEQYF. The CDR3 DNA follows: TGTGCCAGCAGCTTAGATATCGTAGAGGGTAGTGGGTACGAGCAGTACTTC. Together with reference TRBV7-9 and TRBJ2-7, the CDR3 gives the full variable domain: DTGVSQNPRHKITKRGQNVTFRCDPISEHNRLYWYRQTLGQGPEFLTYFQNEAQLEKSRLLSDRFSAERPKGSFSTLEIQRTEQGDSAMYLCASSLDIVEGSGYEQYFGPGTRLTVT.

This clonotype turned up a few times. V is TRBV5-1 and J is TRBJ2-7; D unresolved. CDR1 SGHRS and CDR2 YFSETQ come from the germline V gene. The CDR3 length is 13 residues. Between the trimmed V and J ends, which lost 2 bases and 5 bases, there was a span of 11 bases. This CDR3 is CASSLDVDHEQYF. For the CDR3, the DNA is TGCGCCAGCAGCTTAGACGTGGATCACGAGCAGTACTTC.

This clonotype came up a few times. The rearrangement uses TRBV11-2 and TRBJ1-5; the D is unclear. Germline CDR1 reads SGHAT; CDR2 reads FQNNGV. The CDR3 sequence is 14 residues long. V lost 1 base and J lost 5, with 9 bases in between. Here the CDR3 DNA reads TGTGCCAGCAGCTTAGTAGAGCGACATCAGCCCCAGCATTTT. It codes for CASSLVERHQPQHF. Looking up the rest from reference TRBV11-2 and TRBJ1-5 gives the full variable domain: EAGVAQSPRYKIIEKRQSVAFWCNPISGHATLYWYQQILGQGPKLLIQFQNNGVVDDSQLPKDRFSAERLKGVDSTLKIQPAKLEDSAVYLCASSLVERHQPQHFGDGTRLSIL.

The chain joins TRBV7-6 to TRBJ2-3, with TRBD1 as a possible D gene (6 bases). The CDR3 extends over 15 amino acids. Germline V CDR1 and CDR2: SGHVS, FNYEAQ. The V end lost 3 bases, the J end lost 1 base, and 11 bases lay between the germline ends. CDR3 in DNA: TGTGCCAGCAGCTTGTCACAGGGTCGCACAGATACGCAGTATTTT. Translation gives CASSLSQGRTDTQYF. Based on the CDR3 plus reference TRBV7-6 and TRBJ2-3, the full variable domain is GAGVSQSPRYKVTKRGQDVALRCDPISGHVSLYWYRQALGQGPEFLTYFNYEAQQDKSGLPNDRFSAERPEGSISTLTIQRTEQRDSAMYRCASSLSQGRTDTQYFGPGTRLTVL.